The 7 T cell receptor beta chains below were found in one sample sequenced in a study of early T cells in non-severe SARS-CoV-2 infection. MiXCR, run by TCRdb on the 5' RACE reads, gives a single entry per CDR3 protein. The sample lists 60,000 or so distinct CDR3 sequences; roughly an eighth were seen once. Sequencing was done on a sample of whole blood. These receptors all come from an adult who was a healthcare worker with PCR-confirmed SARS-CoV-2 infection or an uninfected control (not recorded which).

This clonotype was detected many times. The chain is built from TRBV18 and TRBJ1-3; no reliable D call. The CDR3 is made up of 15 amino acids. Germline lookup yields CDR1 KGHSH and CDR2 LQKENI. The V end was cut by 0 bases, the J end by 0 bases, with 6 bases between. Here the CDR3 reads CASSPPAISGNTIYF. CDR3 nucleotide sequence: TGTGCCAGCTCACCACCGGCCATCTCTGGAAACACCATATATTTT.

This clonotype was seen ten or more times. The chain employs TRBV4-3 and TRBJ1-2; TRBD1 agrees at 10 bases. With V trimmed by 2 bases and J by 8 bases, 11 bases remained unmatched. The CDR3 has 16 amino acids. Germline CDR1 is LGHNA and CDR2 is YSLEER. DNA for the CDR3: TGCGCCAGCAGCCAAAATTCGGGACAGGGGATGGAGGGCTACACCTTC. Residues: CASSQNSGQGMEGYTF.

In this sample, this clonotype turned up many times. This chain uses TRBV29-1 with TRBJ2-3; 9 bases match TRBD1. The trim removed 6 bases at V and 4 bases at J, leaving 14 bases unmatched. Germline CDR1 and CDR2: SQVTM and ANQGSEA. The CDR3 runs 16 residues. In DNA, the CDR3 is TGCAGCGTGGCCGGTTCCGGGACAGGGACGTCAGATACGCAGTATTTT. This codes for CSVAGSGTGTSDTQYF.

Only a few counts were recorded for this clonotype. V gene TRBV20-1 combines with J gene TRBJ2-1; 11 nucleotides line up with TRBD1. Unmatched junction bases numbered 5, after V lost 3 bases and J lost 7 bases. This CDR3 is 14 amino acids long. In germline, CDR1 is DFQATT, CDR2 SNEGSKA (reference sequence). The CDR3 loop is CSARRTGGKNEQFF. The DNA of the CDR3 is TGCAGTGCTAGGCGGACAGGGGGCAAGAATGAGCAGTTCTTC.

This clonotype was seen a few times. This sequence joins TRBV11-2 and TRBJ2-1; 8 bases agree with TRBD2. Germline lookup yields CDR1 SGHAT and CDR2 FQNNGV. Trimming cost V 3 bases and J 5 bases; bases outside gene matches: 0. The CDR3 sequence is 13 residues long. CDR3 bases: TGTGCCAGCAGCTTGGGACTAGACAATGAGCAGTTCTTC. This gives the protein CASSLGLDNEQFF.

This clonotype has at least ten counts. The rearrangement links TRBV28 to TRBJ1-2, with 7 nucleotides matching TRBD1. This CDR3 spans 16 amino acids. V was clipped by 6 bases and J by 4 bases; unmatched bases: 14. CDR1 is MDHEN and CDR2 is SYDVKM in the germline V gene. CDR3 DNA sequence: TGTGCCAGCAGAGCCCCGGGGCAGGGGGACGTCTATGGCTACACCTTC. The encoded protein is CASRAPGQGDVYGYTF.

This chain links TRBV5-1 with TRBJ2-3; D unclear. CDR3 length equals 12 residues. Trimming left V 7 bases short and J 4 bases short, with 10 bases between. Looked up from germline, CDR1 is SGHRS and CDR2 is YFSETQ. The CDR3 DNA is TGCGCCAGCTCAAGCCCCGCAGATACGCAGTATTTT. Amino acids: CASSSPADTQYF.